The 23 T cell receptor beta chains below all came from one sample that was sequenced in a study of blood T cell repertoires in COVID-19. Profiled with immunoSEQ multiplex PCR; TCRdb holds only in-frame clones, not every one. Altogether approximately 110,000 clones are present, around 90% being singletons, with the ten largest covering approximately 4.4%. Sequencing was carried out using peripheral blood. Receptor source: a woman in her 50s with acute or convalescent COVID-19.

The chain couples TRBV29-1 to TRBJ2-5, with 9 nucleotides matching TRBD1. The CDR3 runs to 13 residues. Trimming at V came to 6 bases and at J to 5 bases, leaving 7 bases not matched to a gene. Germline assignment: CDR1 SQVTM and CDR2 ANQGSEA. DNA of the CDR3: TGCAGCGTCCCACAGGGGGCGCGTGAGACCCAGTACTTC. This sequence encodes CSVPQGARETQYF.

This clone was observed a handful of times. V usage is TRBV7-2 and J usage is TRBJ1-1; 7 bases match TRBD1. Germline CDR1 is SGHTA and CDR2 is FQGNSA. With 2 bases clipped from V and 0 bases from J, the junction kept 6 bases outside the gene matches. The CDR3 loop spans 16 amino acids. CDR3 in amino acids: CASSLFTGALNTEAFF. For the CDR3, the DNA is TGTGCCAGCAGCTTATTTACAGGGGCATTGAACACTGAAGCTTTCTTT.

The chain couples TRBV6-2 or TRBV6-3 to TRBJ2-7, with 9 nucleotides matching TRBD1. CDR3 length: 15 amino acids. CDR1 is MNHEY, CDR2 SVGEGT, per germline. J lost 4 bases, V lost 5 bases, and 9 bases had no gene match. CDR3 in amino acids: CASSSLGTGKYEQYF. CDR3 bases: TGTGCCAGCAGTAGCCTCGGGACAGGGAAATACGAGCAGTACTTC.

The chain recombines TRBV29-1 with TRBJ1-2; 10 nucleotides line up with TRBD1. In germline, CDR1 is SQVTM, CDR2 ANQGSEA. The CDR3 runs to 12 residues. The V segment lost 5 bases and the J segment 7 bases; nucleotides outside the gene matches: 4. The DNA for the CDR3 is TGCAGCGTTCCCGACAGGGGGCTTGGCTACACCTTC. It is translated as CSVPDRGLGYTF.

The V gene is TRBV9, the J gene TRBJ2-7; D not certain. The CDR3 is made up of 14 amino acids. Germline V CDR1 and CDR2: SGDLS, YYNGEE. The V end lost 0 bases, the J end lost 3 bases, and 10 bases lay between the germline ends. The CDR3 sequence: CASSVDYSHYEQYF. CDR3 sequence (DNA): TGTGCCAGCAGCGTAGATTACTCCCACTACGAGCAGTACTTC. Variable domain in full (rest from reference TRBV9 and TRBJ2-7): DSGVTQTPKHLITATGQRVTLRCSPRSGDLSVYWYQQSLDQGLQFLIQYYNGEERAKGNILERFSAQQFPDLHSELNLSSLELGDSALYFCASSVDYSHYEQYFGPGTRLTVT.

The rearrangement uses TRBV19 and TRBJ1-4, with a tentative D call TRBD1 (5 bases). The V gene's germline CDR1 is LNHDA and CDR2 SQIVND (reference sequence). This CDR3 is 16 amino acids long. Trimming cost V 7 bases and J 2 bases, with 17 bases left between them. CDR3 residues: CASKGPGEGTNEKLFF. The CDR3 bases are TGTGCCAGTAAGGGACCGGGGGAAGGGACTAATGAAAAACTGTTTTTT.

The chain uses TRBV13 and TRBJ2-1; TRBD1 is a possible D gene (6 bases). The CDR3 is 14 residues long. Trimming stripped 10 bases from V and 0 bases from J, with 13 bases between. The germline CDR1 and CDR2 sequences are PRHDT and FYEKMQ (reference sequence). The CDR3 nucleotides read TGTGCCACCTCGACAGGCGACTCCTACAATGAGCAGTTCTTC. Translation: CATSTGDSYNEQFF.

This clone was seen once. V is TRBV30 and J is TRBJ1-1; D unresolved. Germline CDR1 reads GTSNPN; CDR2 reads SVGIG (reference sequence). The ends were cut back, 5 bases at V and 6 bases at J, with 13 bases in the middle. The CDR3 has 12 residues. The CDR3 DNA reads as TGTGCCTGGGGGTGGGGAGGGTCTGAAGCTTTCTTT. Translation gives CAWGWGGSEAFF.

This chain links TRBV5-1 with TRBJ2-2; tentative D call: TRBD1 (6 bases). The CDR3 is made up of 16 amino acids. Germline V gene lookup returns CDR1 SGHRS and CDR2 YFSETQ. V lost 4 bases to trimming and J lost 5 bases, with 18 bases between them. CDR3 nucleotides: TGCGCCAGCAGCCTCGACAGGAAAGGTGGGACCGGGGAGCTGTTTTTT. This sequence encodes CASSLDRKGGTGELFF.

V and J are TRBV10-3 and TRBJ1-1; D is possibly TRBD1 (6 bases). The CDR3 is 13 amino acids. With 6 bases removed from V and 8 bases from J, the gap between germline ends came to 16 bases. Germline V gives CDR1 ENHRY, CDR2 SYGVKD. This CDR3 reads CAISLTPDSEAFF. The CDR3 DNA reads as TGTGCCATCAGCTTGACCCCGGACAGCGAAGCTTTCTTT.

The CDR3 sequence is CASSPGLAGGKGNEQFF. The CDR3 DNA sequence: TGCGCCAGCAGCCCCGGACTAGCGGGAGGAAAGGGGAATGAGCAGTTCTTC. The chain uses TRBV4-3 and TRBJ2-1; 14 bases align to TRBD2. The germline V gene encodes CDR1 LGHNA and CDR2 YSLEER. V shed 4 bases and J 7 bases; nucleotides not matched to a gene: 9. The CDR3 is 17 residues long.

The chain carries TRBV24-1 and TRBJ2-3; 9 bases fit TRBD1. This CDR3 comprises 16 residues. CDR1 and CDR2 (germline): KGHDR, SFDVKD. Trimming removed 4 bases from V and 4 bases from J; junction bases left unmatched: 8. Here the CDR3 reads CATSDRTGDLSDTQYF. The CDR3 coding sequence is TGTGCCACCAGTGACCGGACAGGGGATCTTTCAGATACGCAGTATTTT.

The gene calls are TRBV27 and TRBJ1-6; D possibly corresponds to TRBD1 (6 bases). The CDR3 has 14 amino acids. The germline gives CDR1 MNHEY, CDR2 SMNVEV (reference sequence). Trimming removed 8 bases at V and 9 bases at J, with 17 bases between. CDR3 in DNA: TGTGCCAGCGGATACAGGGTTGGAAGTTCACCCCTCCACTTT. It encodes CASGYRVGSSPLHF.

Only a few counts were recorded for this clone. V usage is TRBV2 and J usage is TRBJ2-3, with 9 bases identical to TRBD1. Germline V gives CDR1 SNHLY, CDR2 FYNNEI. The CDR3 covers 16 residues. The V segment lost 1 base and the J segment 5 bases; nucleotides outside the gene matches: 7. This CDR3 reads CASSEEGQGRGDTQYF. CDR3 nucleotide sequence: TGTGCCAGCAGTGAAGAGGGACAGGGTCGGGGAGATACGCAGTATTTT.

This clone was picked up a small number of times. V usage is TRBV2 and J usage is TRBJ1-5, with 7 bases matching TRBD1. The CDR3 totals 16 residues. V dropped 6 bases and J dropped 6; count of bases not matched to a gene: 14. CDR1 SNHLY and CDR2 FYNNEI come from the germline V gene. DNA for the CDR3: TGTGCCAGCAGAGACCGGGACAGTCAAATCAGTCAGCCCCAGCATTTT. Its protein is CASRDRDSQISQPQHF.

The chain is built from TRBV30 and TRBJ1-3; no clear D. Trimming left V 0 bases short and J 2 bases short, with 8 bases between. The germline V gene has CDR1 GTSNPN and CDR2 SVGIG (reference sequence). This CDR3 is built from 14 residues. The CDR3 nucleotides read TGTGCCTGGAGTGTTGGCATCCCTGGAAACACCATATATTTT. Protein: CAWSVGIPGNTIYF.

The rearrangement joins TRBV15 to TRBJ1-3; a weak D match, TRBD1 (5 bases). The CDR3 has 15 amino acids. V was trimmed by 0 bases and J by 8 bases, leaving 14 bases between them. Germline lookup yields CDR1 LNHNV and CDR2 YYDKDF (reference sequence). The CDR3 loop reads CATSRESEPGDTIYF. CDR3 bases: TGTGCCACCAGCAGAGAAAGCGAACCGGGGGACACCATATATTTT. Full variable domain (outside the CDR3, taken from reference TRBV15 and TRBJ1-3): DAMVIQNPRYQVTQFGKPVTLSCSQTLNHNVMYWYQQKSSQAPKLLFHYYDKDFNNEADTPDNFQSRRPNTSFCFLDIRSPGLGDTAMYLCATSRESEPGDTIYFGEGSWLTVV.

The rearrangement uses TRBV14 and TRBJ1-2; weak D call: TRBD1 (5 bases). Germline values: CDR1 SGHDN, CDR2 FVKESK. This CDR3 region has 13 residues. V was shortened by 4 bases and J by 6 bases, with 12 bases between the two germline ends. CDR3 in amino acids: CASSPRQSDGYTF. In nucleotides, the CDR3 is TGTGCCAGCAGCCCCCGACAGAGCGATGGCTACACCTTC.

The chain's CDR3 is CASSTLQGAEAFF. CDR3 nucleotides: TGTGCCAGTAGTACCCTACAGGGGGCTGAAGCTTTCTTT. The V gene is TRBV19, the J gene TRBJ1-1; 8 nucleotides line up with TRBD1. The length of the CDR3 is 13 residues. V gave up 4 bases and J gave up 6 bases; unmatched junction bases: 4. Germline lookup yields CDR1 LNHDA and CDR2 SQIVND (reference sequence).

The V and J genes are TRBV2 and TRBJ2-1, with D possibly being TRBD1 (5 bases). The CDR3 is 16 residues long. Germline values: CDR1 SNHLY, CDR2 FYNNEI. V lost 5 bases, J lost 4 bases, and 18 bases lay in between. The CDR3 sequence: CASSPFGQGEYNEQFF. Here the CDR3 DNA reads TGTGCCAGCAGTCCTTTTGGGCAGGGCGAGTACAATGAGCAGTTCTTC.

The J gene is TRBJ2-7, the V gene TRBV6-5, with 11 positions matching TRBD1. CDR1 and CDR2 from the germline V gene are MNHEY and SVGAGI. The CDR3 length is 15 residues. V was pared by 7 bases and J by 2 bases, with 7 bases of the junction left unmatched. CDR3 sequence reads: CASTAPGQGAYEQYF. CDR3 coding DNA: TGTGCCAGCACCGCCCCGGGACAGGGGGCCTACGAGCAGTACTTC.

This clone was observed a few times. The V call is TRBV27, the J call TRBJ2-7; 15 bases agree with TRBD2. Germline lookup yields CDR1 MNHEY and CDR2 SMNVEV (reference sequence). Germline trimming cut 7 bases from V and 8 bases from J; bases unmatched to any gene: 6. The CDR3 loop spans 14 amino acids. DNA of the CDR3: TGTGCCAGCACCGGACTAGCGGGAGGGCAGCAGCAGTACTTC. It yields the protein CASTGLAGGQQQYF.

CDR3 DNA: TGCGCCAGCAGCTGGGGGACAGGGGGCTACGAGCAGTACTTC. This gives the protein CASSWGTGGYEQYF. V is TRBV5-1 and J is TRBJ2-7, with TRBD1 identical over 11 bases. Germline values: CDR1 SGHRS, CDR2 YFSETQ. CDR3 length equals 14 residues. Trimming at V came to 3 bases and at J to 3 bases, leaving 2 bases not matched to a gene.